This T cell receptor (beta chain) is from a study of blood T cell repertoires in COVID-19 (TCRdb year 2020). With respect to the entire study: Collaborator samples came from the United States, Italy and Spain and covered acute and convalescent phases of COVID-19. Where available, HLA class I and class II types were taken from metadata supplied by the sample provider and were not determined by assay-based typing. The samples were drawn from the first 160 participants of the ongoing ImmuneRACE study and from roughly 1,300 subjects provided by 6 global collaborators. A de-identified subject ID, COVID-19 status, age in years and sex were almost always included in the sample metadata. Subjects who had been exposed to COVID-19, were actively infected with it, or had recovered from it provided the deeply sampled blood TCRbeta repertoires that made up the dataset. The prospective study material was composed of cDNA or gDNA derived from T cells, B-cell-depleted T cells, or PBMCs. A freely available public database, intended as a resource for researchers studying the immune response to SARS-CoV-2, is where the repertoires were released. What the work shows at the level of the full study, not this receptor alone: The amount of clinical and demographic metadata varied by source and participant and was provided uncurated.

At one collaborating source in Seattle, patients were enrolled during active infection and were followed longitudinally through the course of disease. Collaborating institutions collected whole blood in K2EDTA tubes following their own protocols. For TCRbeta analysis, collaborator samples were shipped as frozen whole blood, as isolated PBMCs, or as DNA extracted from either sample type. Relative to germline, V is 4 bases shorter and J is 6 bases shorter, with 20 bases between their ends. From a lookup of the germline V gene (reference sequence), CDR1 and CDR2 are GTSNPN and SVGIG. The cysteine opens and the phenylalanine closes a CDR3 of 15 amino acids. Of the read, only the CDR3 DNA is kept; its 45 bases are in frame from base 1. The immunoSEQ Assay, a bias-controlled multiplex PCR, was used to amplify TCRbeta CDR3 regions from genomic DNA. On the authors' methods: The number of nucleated cells in each sample was estimated from the amplification of reference gene primers within the assay. Sequence reads were collapsed and filtered to measure the absolute abundance of every unique TCRbeta CDR3 rearrangement. Productive Simpson clonality was computed per sample as the square root of Simpson's diversity index over productive rearrangements. TCRdb holds this immuneACCESS table with in-frame rearrangements only. Some clones are missing; in checked studies, unresolved V genes explain under half, and the rest has no known cause. V and J calls plus clone size are reproduced from that table; the DNA served to infer D and trimming. The sample table holds 150,000 or so clones, of which 85% to 90% were seen once. The biggest ten clones account for approximately 10% of the sample.

As concerns this clone: The clone's antigen remains unknown. No clone much larger than this one lies a single base away; base qualities are absent.

The chain joins TRBV30 to TRBJ2-3; the D gene is perhaps TRBD1, from 6 matching bases. This receptor was taken from a woman in her 70s with COVID-19, enrolled during active disease. The sequenced material came from peripheral blood. The CDR3 region: CAWTPRGLGFDTQYF. The nucleotide sequence is TGTGCCTGGACCCCCAGGGGATTGGGTTTTGATACGCAGTATTTT.